This is a list of T cell receptor beta chains from one sample in a study of T cell responses to AZD1222 COVID-19 vaccine. Sequencing used immunoSEQ multiplex PCR; TCRdb keeps in-frame clones, though not all of them. The data show 150,000 to 200,000 clones, around 94% seen once. Specimen: peripheral blood, collected on day 0 of AZD1222 vaccination. The receptors shown here come from an adult in good health. Each CDR3 is given with its conserved first and last residue. The order of the fields is clone size, V gene, D gene, J gene, CDR3 length, CDR3 DNA, CDR3 protein. A D gene is named only where the DNA matches it firmly. The size field is filled for only some rows; it gives once, few, many or a size class.

>.|TRBV5-4|.|TRBJ1-5|12
TGTGCCAGCAGCTCATATGGGGGGGCCCAGCATTTT
CASSSYGGAQHF
>.|TRBV4-1|TRBD2|TRBJ2-7|15
TGCGCCAGCAGCCAACCACTAGCGGGGTCCTACGAGCAGTACTTC
CASSQPLAGSYEQYF
>.|TRBV10-3|.|TRBJ2-3|16
TGTGCCATCAGTGACGGAGCAGCGTCGAGCACAGATACGCAGTATTTT
CAISDGAASSTDTQYF
>.|TRBV5-1|.|TRBJ1-5|15
TGCGCCAGCAGCTACGGGGGCAGTGGGAATCAGCCCCAGCATTTT
CASSYGGSGNQPQHF
>.|TRBV5-4|TRBD2|TRBJ2-7|17
TGTGCCAGCAGCTTTTCGAGCTCCAGCGGGAGCTCCTACGAGCAGTACTTC
CASSFSSSSGSSYEQYF
>.|TRBV5-1|.|TRBJ1-5|15
TGCGCCAGCAGCTTGGATTCCGGGTCCAATCAGCCCCAGCATTTT
CASSLDSGSNQPQHF
>.|TRBV6-5|.|TRBJ2-2|14
TGTGCCAGCATAGGCACACCGAACACCGGGGAGCTGTTTTTT
CASIGTPNTGELFF
>.|TRBV10-2|TRBD1|TRBJ1-4|14
TGCGCCAGCAGTGACCCCCCAGGGGGTGAAAAACTGTTTTTT
CASSDPPGGEKLFF
>.|TRBV19|TRBD2|TRBJ2-7|15
TGTGCCAGTAGTATTGGGAGGGGACTATCCTACGAGCAGTACTTC
CASSIGRGLSYEQYF
>.|TRBV5-1|.|TRBJ1-3|13
TGCGCCAGCAGCCCTGGGACAGGAAACACCATATATTTT
CASSPGTGNTIYF
>.|TRBV5-4|TRBD2|TRBJ2-2|17
TGTGCCAGCAGTTTAGGAGGGACTAGCGGTTACACCGGGGAGCTGTTTTTT
CASSLGGTSGYTGELFF
>.|TRBV29-1|.|TRBJ2-7|13
TGCAGCGTTGACAAAGGCAACTCCTACGAGCAGTACTTC
CSVDKGNSYEQYF
>.|TRBV24-1|.|TRBJ2-1|16
TGTGCCACCAGTGATTCAGTCGGGAGCTCCTACAATGAGCAGTTCTTC
CATSDSVGSSYNEQFF
>.|TRBV28|.|TRBJ1-3|13
TGTGCCAGCAGTTTACGCGCGCGAAACACCATATATTTT
CASSLRARNTIYF
>once|TRBV28|.|TRBJ1-5|16
TGTGCCAGCAGTGGCGGAACAGGGCTTAGCAATCAGCCCCAGCATTTT
CASSGGTGLSNQPQHF
>.|TRBV5-6|TRBD2|TRBJ2-1|15
TGTGCCAGCAGCCCGCCTAAGGGAGGGCCCAATGAGCAGTTCTTC
CASSPPKGGPNEQFF
>.|TRBV5-4|.|TRBJ2-1|14
TGTGCCAGCAGCCCGGGTCTCTCCTACAATGAGCAGTTCTTC
CASSPGLSYNEQFF
>.|TRBV6-5|.|TRBJ1-1|13
TGTGCCAGCCATCTCGTGCGGGGGGCTGAAGCTTTCTTT
CASHLVRGAEAFF
>.|TRBV14|TRBD1|TRBJ2-6|20
TGTGCCAGCAGCCAAGAGGGACAGGGGTTCCCGATCTCTGGGGCCAACGTCCTGACTTTC
CASSQEGQGFPISGANVLTF
>.|TRBV28|.|TRBJ1-6|15
TGTGCCAGCAGTTTAGGAGGGGTGATTGATTCACCCCTCCACTTT
CASSLGGVIDSPLHF
>.|TRBV18|TRBD2|TRBJ2-1|13
TGTGCCAGCTCACCCGGACTAGCGGCAGAGCAGTTCTTC
CASSPGLAAEQFF
>.|TRBV3-1/TRBV3-2|TRBD1|TRBJ1-2|15
TGTGCCAGCAGCCAAGTTAGAAAGGGGGCGGGAGGCTACACCTTC
CASSQVRKGAGGYTF